The rows below give T cell receptor beta chains drawn from one sample of a study of cytomegalovirus exposure and HLA in healthy donors. Assay used: immunoSEQ multiplex PCR; TCRdb lists only in-frame clones, some missing. The data show fewer than 200,000 clones, around 80% seen once. The sequenced sample was PBMCs. The source of these receptors is a woman in her 50s in good health and CMV-seropositive. Each CDR3 is given with its conserved first and last residue. The order of the fields is J gene, V gene, clone size, D gene, CDR3 DNA, CDR3 protein. The D gene is left open where the match is weak. Clone sizes are given selectively: once, few, many, or a class where the clone is expanded.

TRBJ2-7	TRBV23-1	few	TRBD2	TGCGCCACCTCCCGTGGTAGCGGGAACGAGCAGTACTTC	CATSRGSGNEQYF
TRBJ2-7	TRBV28	NA	TRBD1	TGTGCCAGCAGTTTACGACACGGGACAGGGGAGCGGGAGCAGTACTTC	CASSLRHGTGEREQYF
TRBJ2-7	TRBV2	NA	NA	TGTGCCAGCCTGACAGGAAACTACGAGCAGTACTTC	CASLTGNYEQYF
TRBJ1-3	TRBV10-3	NA	TRBD1	TGTGCCATCAGTAGGGACAGGGGTGGAAACACCATATATTTT	CAISRDRGGNTIYF
TRBJ2-2	TRBV19	NA	NA	TGTGCCAGTATGAGGGCATATGGGAACACCGGGGAGCTGTTTTTT	CASMRAYGNTGELFF
TRBJ1-2	TRBV9	NA	NA	TGTGCCAGCAGCGTATCTGTGGGGGCAGAGCCCAACTATGGCTACACCTTC	CASSVSVGAEPNYGYTF
TRBJ2-7	TRBV11-2	NA	NA	TGTGCCAGCAGCTTAGTCGGCGCAGAGTCAGGCTTC	CASSLVGAESGF
TRBJ2-7	TRBV19	NA	TRBD1	TGTGCCAGTAGTATAGCCCGGCAGGGGGCCTACGAGCAGTACTTC	CASSIARQGAYEQYF
TRBJ2-7	TRBV5-4	NA	TRBD2	TGTGCCAGCAGCTTAGGACTAGCGGGGGACGAGCAGTACTTC	CASSLGLAGDEQYF
TRBJ2-5	TRBV10-3	NA	NA	TGTGCCATCAGCGATTTTCAGGGGCACCAAGAGACCCAGTACTTC	CAISDFQGHQETQYF
TRBJ1-3	TRBV28	few	TRBD1	TGTGCCAGCAGCCCCGGGACAGGTGCCCTTAACTCTGGAAACACCATATATTTT	CASSPGTGALNSGNTIYF
TRBJ1-5	TRBV4-3	NA	NA	TGCGCCAGCAGCCAAGATCCGGGGAGTGGGCCCCAGCATTTT	CASSQDPGSGPQHF
TRBJ2-7	TRBV7-2	NA	TRBD2	TGTGCCAGCAGCTTAGTTCGGACTAGATCTAACGAGCAGTACTTC	CASSLVRTRSNEQYF
TRBJ2-7	TRBV4-2	NA	NA	TGTGCCAGCAGCCAAGACGTCACAGGCTCCGAGCAGTACTTC	CASSQDVTGSEQYF
TRBJ1-1	TRBV6-1	NA	NA	TGTGCCAGCAGTGAACAGGCGAACACTGAAGCTTTCTTT	CASSEQANTEAFF
TRBJ2-1	TRBV7-3	few	NA	TGTGCCAGCAGCTTGACCCTAGGAGCCTCCTACAATGAGCAGTTCTTC	CASSLTLGASYNEQFF
TRBJ2-7	TRBV27	NA	TRBD1	TGTGCCAGCAGTCCCAGGGGGTGGTACGAGCAGTACTTC	CASSPRGWYEQYF
TRBJ2-7	TRBV7-9	once	TRBD1	TGTGCCAGCAGCCTCCGGGACAGGGATGGCTACGAGCAGTACTTC	CASSLRDRDGYEQYF
TRBJ1-5	TRBV18	once	TRBD1	TGTGCCAGCTCACCGGGACAGGCCAATCAGCCCCAGCATTTT	CASSPGQANQPQHF
TRBJ1-1	TRBV29-1	few	NA	TGCAGCGTGTCGGCCGGGGGAACTGAAGCTTTCTTT	CSVSAGGTEAFF
TRBJ2-7	TRBV7-2	NA	TRBD2	TGTGCCAGCAGAATAGACGGCGGGGGGGTAGCCGAGCAGTACTTC	CASRIDGGGVAEQYF
TRBJ2-2	TRBV6-5	once	NA	TGTGCCAGCAGTTCCGGACTAAGTATGCACACCGGGGAGCTGTTTTTT	CASSSGLSMHTGELFF
TRBJ2-7	TRBV28	NA	TRBD2	TGTGCCAGCAGCCCCCTAGCGGGAGGGCATTACGAGCAGTACTTC	CASSPLAGGHYEQYF
TRBJ1-5	TRBV10-3	NA	NA	TGTGCCATCAGTGATTCCGCCGCGGCAGGCAATCAGCCCCAGCATTTT	CAISDSAAAGNQPQHF
TRBJ2-1	TRBV27	NA	TRBD2	TGTGCCAGCAGGGGTCTGCAGGGACTAACCTACAATGAGCAGTTCTTC	CASRGLQGLTYNEQFF
TRBJ2-5	TRBV9	NA	NA	TGTGCCAGCAGGGGGACCCGGGCGGGAAAAGAGACCCAGTACTTC	CASRGTRAGKETQYF
TRBJ2-3	TRBV5-4	NA	NA	TGTGCCAGCAGCCCCAAGGGTAGCGGACCCACAGATACGCAGTATTTT	CASSPKGSGPTDTQYF
TRBJ2-1	TRBV19	few	NA	TGTGCCAGTAGTGACTGGGACTCTGGCTCCTACAATGAGCAGTTCTTC	CASSDWDSGSYNEQFF
TRBJ2-7	TRBV9	NA	TRBD1	TGTGCCAGCAGCGCGGGACACAGGGGGCCCTACGAGCAGTACTTC	CASSAGHRGPYEQYF
TRBJ2-1	TRBV2	NA	NA	TGTGCCAGCAGGGCGGGGGCCACTCCCTACAATGAGCAGTTCTTC	CASRAGATPYNEQFF
TRBJ1-5	TRBV7-9	few	NA	TGTGCCAGCAGCTTAGGGGGCGTCAGTCAGCCCCAGCATTTT	CASSLGGVSQPQHF
TRBJ1-2	TRBV6-6	NA	NA	TGTGCCAGCACCGAAGGGGCGCGCTATGGCTACACCTTC	CASTEGARYGYTF
TRBJ2-5	TRBV4-3	NA	TRBD2	TGCGCCAGCAGCCAGTCTAGCGGGAGGTACCAAGAGACCCAGTACTTC	CASSQSSGRYQETQYF